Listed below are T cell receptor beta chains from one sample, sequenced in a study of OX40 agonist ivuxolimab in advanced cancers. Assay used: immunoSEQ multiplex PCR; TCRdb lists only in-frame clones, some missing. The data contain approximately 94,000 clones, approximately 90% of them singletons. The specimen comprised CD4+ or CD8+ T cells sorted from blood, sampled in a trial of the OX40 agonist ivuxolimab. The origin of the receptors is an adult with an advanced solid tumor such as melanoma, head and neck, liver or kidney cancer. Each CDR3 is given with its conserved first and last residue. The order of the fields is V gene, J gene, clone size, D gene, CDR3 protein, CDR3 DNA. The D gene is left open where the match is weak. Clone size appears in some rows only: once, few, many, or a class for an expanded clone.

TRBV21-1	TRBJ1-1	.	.	CASSKEYSENTEAFF	TGTGCCAGCAGCAAAGAGTACAGCGAAAACACTGAAGCTTTCTTT
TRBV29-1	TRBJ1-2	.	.	CSVEAPGRTTYGYTF	TGCAGCGTTGAAGCCCCCGGCAGGACTACCTATGGCTACACCTTC
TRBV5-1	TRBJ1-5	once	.	CASSLGGVGQPQHF	TGCGCCAGCAGCTTGGGAGGGGTTGGTCAGCCCCAGCATTTT
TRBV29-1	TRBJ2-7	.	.	CSVESGSEQYF	TGCAGCGTTGAATCGGGGTCCGAGCAGTACTTC
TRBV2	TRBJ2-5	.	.	CATKPGTYQETQYF	TGTGCCACAAAGCCAGGGACGTACCAAGAGACCCAGTACTTC
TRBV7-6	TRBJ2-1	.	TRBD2	CASTLAGGTSNEQFF	TGTGCCAGCACTTTAGCGGGAGGCACAAGTAATGAGCAGTTCTTC
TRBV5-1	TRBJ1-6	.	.	CASSLAGIREAGPPLHF	TGCGCCAGCAGCTTGGCGGGCATTAGGGAGGCCGGTCCACCCCTCCACTTT
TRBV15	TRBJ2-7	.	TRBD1	CATSREQGAYEQYF	TGTGCCACCAGCAGAGAACAGGGGGCCTACGAGCAGTACTTC
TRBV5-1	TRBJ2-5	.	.	CASSQRTGRVETQYF	TGCGCCAGCAGCCAAAGGACAGGGAGGGTAGAGACCCAGTACTTC
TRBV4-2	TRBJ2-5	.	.	CASSQRLGSGVGETQYF	TGTGCCAGCAGCCAACGCTTAGGTAGTGGGGTAGGGGAGACCCAGTACTTC
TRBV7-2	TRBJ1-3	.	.	CASSYSGTGGNTIYF	TGTGCCAGCAGCTATTCCGGGACCGGTGGAAACACCATATATTTT
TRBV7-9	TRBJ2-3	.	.	CATPDTQYF	TGTGCCACCCCAGATACGCAGTATTTT
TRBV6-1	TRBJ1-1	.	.	CASSDGWGGVDTEAFF	TGTGCCAGCAGTGATGGTTGGGGCGGTGTGGATACTGAAGCTTTCTTT
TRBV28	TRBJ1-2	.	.	CASSGFLGRGYGYTF	TGTGCCAGCAGTGGATTTTTAGGGCGTGGGTATGGCTACACCTTC
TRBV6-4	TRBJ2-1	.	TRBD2	CASRWGLAGGKVDEQFF	TGTGCCAGCAGATGGGGGCTAGCGGGAGGTAAGGTTGATGAGCAGTTCTTC
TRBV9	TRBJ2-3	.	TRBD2	CASSASIAGGADTQYF	TGTGCCAGCAGCGCCTCTATAGCGGGAGGCGCAGATACGCAGTATTTT
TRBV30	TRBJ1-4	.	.	CAWSVLRLGGVSEKLFF	TGTGCCTGGAGTGTACTTCGGCTGGGTGGGGTTAGTGAAAAACTGTTTTTT
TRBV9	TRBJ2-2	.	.	CASSVVGAGELFF	TGTGCCAGCAGCGTAGTGGGGGCTGGGGAGCTGTTTTTT
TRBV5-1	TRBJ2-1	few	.	CASSLGGGLYNEQFF	TGCGCCAGCAGCTTGGGAGGCGGGCTGTACAATGAGCAGTTCTTC
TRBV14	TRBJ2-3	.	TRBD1	CASSQGTGFVTDTQYF	TGTGCCAGCAGCCAAGGGACAGGGTTTGTGACAGATACGCAGTATTTT
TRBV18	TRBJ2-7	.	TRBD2	CASSPASGDEQYF	TGTGCCAGCTCACCTGCTAGCGGGGACGAGCAGTACTTC
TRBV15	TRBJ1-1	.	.	CATSRDWTGSEAFF	TGTGCCACCAGCAGAGATTGGACGGGGTCTGAAGCTTTCTTT
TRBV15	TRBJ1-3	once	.	CATSRGTGGNTIYF	TGTGCCACCAGCAGAGGAACAGGGGGAAACACCATATATTTT
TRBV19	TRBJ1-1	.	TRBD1	CASIAQGERTEAFF	TGTGCCAGTATAGCACAGGGGGAGAGAACTGAAGCTTTCTTT
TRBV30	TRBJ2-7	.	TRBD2	CAWKGDYGHGGEQYF	TGTGCCTGGAAAGGGGACTACGGGCACGGGGGCGAGCAGTACTTC
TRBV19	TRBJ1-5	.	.	CAHGGREKLPQHF	TGTGCCCATGGGGGGCGGGAAAAGTTGCCCCAGCATTTT
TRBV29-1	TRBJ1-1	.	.	CSVLVLDLNTEAFF	TGCAGCGTTCTCGTTCTAGACCTGAACACTGAAGCTTTCTTT
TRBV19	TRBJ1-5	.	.	CASSPRFLQPQHF	TGTGCCAGTAGTCCACGCTTCCTTCAGCCCCAGCATTTT